This T cell receptor (beta chain) was observed in a study of technical replicates of blood from a few donors. CDR3 size: 15 residues. The germline gives CDR1 SSHAT, CDR2 FNYEAQ (reference sequence). Trimming pared 10 bases from V and 0 bases from J, leaving 13 bases between. TCRdb's table, derived via immunoSEQ multiplex PCR, lists solely in-frame clones and lacks some. The sample lists roughly 80,000 clones, 90% to 95% seen once, with around 0.37% in the top ten. The V and J genes are TRBV7-7 and TRBJ2-6; D is possibly TRBD1 (6 bases). Sequencing was performed on T cells isolated from PBMCs. This clonotype was obtained from a human donor in good health. Here the CDR3 DNA reads TGTGCCACCATTCTAGGGGGCTCTGGGGCCAACGTCCTGACTTTC. As protein: CATILGGSGANVLTF.